What follows is one T cell receptor (beta chain) and its context. The CDR3 spans 13 residues. V was trimmed by 0 bases and J by 3 bases, leaving 4 bases between them. CDR1 SGDLS and CDR2 YYNGEE come from the germline V gene. Assignment of participants to cohorts was predicated upon participant-reported clinical history. This sample is drawn from a study of blood T cell repertoires in COVID-19. Sequenced by immunoSEQ multiplex PCR; TCRdb stores in-frame clones only, minus some. The sample yields about 270,000 clones, 88% seen once. Sequencing used PBMCs or T cells enriched from blood (not recorded which). This rearrangement joins TRBV9 to TRBJ2-1; D gene unclear. This receptor was taken from a woman aged 40 to 49 with acute COVID-19. The CDR3 DNA sequence: TGTGCCAGCAGCGTAGTAGACTACAATGAGCAGTTCTTC. This sequence encodes CASSVVDYNEQFF. The full variable domain, with the rest looked up from reference TRBV9 and TRBJ2-1, is DSGVTQTPKHLITATGQRVTLRCSPRSGDLSVYWYQQSLDQGLQFLIQYYNGEERAKGNILERFSAQQFPDLHSELNLSSLELGDSALYFCASSVVDYNEQFFGPGTRLTVL.